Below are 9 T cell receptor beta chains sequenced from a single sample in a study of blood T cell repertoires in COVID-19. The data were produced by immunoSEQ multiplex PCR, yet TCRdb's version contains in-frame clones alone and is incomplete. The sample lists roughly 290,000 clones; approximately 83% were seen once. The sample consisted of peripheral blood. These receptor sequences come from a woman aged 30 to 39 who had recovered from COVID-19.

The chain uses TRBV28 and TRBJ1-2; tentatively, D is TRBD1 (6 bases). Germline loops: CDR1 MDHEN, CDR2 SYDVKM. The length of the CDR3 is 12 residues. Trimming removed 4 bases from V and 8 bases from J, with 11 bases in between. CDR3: CASSSIDRGYTF. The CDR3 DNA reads TGTGCCAGCAGTTCGATAGACAGGGGCTACACCTTC.

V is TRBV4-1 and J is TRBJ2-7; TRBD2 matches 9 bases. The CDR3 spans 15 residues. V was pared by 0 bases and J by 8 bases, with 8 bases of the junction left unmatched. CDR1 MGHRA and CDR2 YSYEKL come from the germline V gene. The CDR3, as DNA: TGCGCCAGCAGCCAAGAAGGCGGGAGGGCCGGCCAGCAGTACTTC. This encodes CASSQEGGRAGQQYF.

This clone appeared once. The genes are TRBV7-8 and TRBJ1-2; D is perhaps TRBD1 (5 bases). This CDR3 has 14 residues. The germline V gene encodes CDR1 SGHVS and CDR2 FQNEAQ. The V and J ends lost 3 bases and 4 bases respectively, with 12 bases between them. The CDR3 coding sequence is TGTGCCAGCAGCTTTAAAGGGAGGGGCTATGGCTACACCTTC. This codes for CASSFKGRGYGYTF. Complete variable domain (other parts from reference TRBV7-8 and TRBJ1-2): GAGVSQSPRYKVAKRGQDVALRCDPISGHVSLFWYQQALGQGPEFLTYFQNEAQLDKSGLPSDRFFAERPEGSVSTLKIQRTQQEDSAVYLCASSFKGRGYGYTFGSGTRLTVV.

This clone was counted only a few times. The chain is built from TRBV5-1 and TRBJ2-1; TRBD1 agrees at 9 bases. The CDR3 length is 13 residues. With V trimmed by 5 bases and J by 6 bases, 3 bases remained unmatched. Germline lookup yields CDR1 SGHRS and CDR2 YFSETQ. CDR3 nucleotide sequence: TGCGCCAGCAGTTGGGACAGGGTCAATGAGCAGTTCTTC. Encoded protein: CASSWDRVNEQFF. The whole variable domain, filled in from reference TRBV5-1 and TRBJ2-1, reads KAGVTQTPRYLIKTRGQQVTLSCSPISGHRSVSWYQQTPGQGLQFLFEYFSETQRNKGNFPGRFSGRQFSNSRSEMNVSTLELGDSALYLCASSWDRVNEQFFGPGTRLTVL.

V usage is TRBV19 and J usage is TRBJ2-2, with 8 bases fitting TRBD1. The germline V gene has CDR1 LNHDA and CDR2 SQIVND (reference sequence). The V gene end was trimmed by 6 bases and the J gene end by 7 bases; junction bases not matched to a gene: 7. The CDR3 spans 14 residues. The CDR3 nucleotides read TGTGCCAGTAGAACCGGACAGGGCTTCGGGGAGCTGTTTTTT. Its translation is CASRTGQGFGELFF.

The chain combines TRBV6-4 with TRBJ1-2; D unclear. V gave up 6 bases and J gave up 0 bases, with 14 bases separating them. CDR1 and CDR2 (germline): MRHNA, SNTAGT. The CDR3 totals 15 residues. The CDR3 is CASRAGHEANYGYTF. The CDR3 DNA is TGTGCCAGCAGGGCCGGTCACGAGGCTAACTATGGCTACACCTTC.

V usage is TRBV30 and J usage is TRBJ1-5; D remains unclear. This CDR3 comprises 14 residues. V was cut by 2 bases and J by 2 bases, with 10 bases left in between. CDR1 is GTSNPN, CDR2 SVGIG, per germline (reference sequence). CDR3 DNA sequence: TGTGCCTGGAGTACTGGGCAGGGCAATCAGCCCCAGCATTTT. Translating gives CAWSTGQGNQPQHF.

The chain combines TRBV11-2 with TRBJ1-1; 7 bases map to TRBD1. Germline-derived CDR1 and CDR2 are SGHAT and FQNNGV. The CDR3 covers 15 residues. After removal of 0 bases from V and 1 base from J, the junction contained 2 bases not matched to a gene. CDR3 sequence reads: CASSLEGTANTEAFF. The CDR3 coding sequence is TGTGCCAGCAGCTTAGAAGGGACAGCGAACACTGAAGCTTTCTTT.

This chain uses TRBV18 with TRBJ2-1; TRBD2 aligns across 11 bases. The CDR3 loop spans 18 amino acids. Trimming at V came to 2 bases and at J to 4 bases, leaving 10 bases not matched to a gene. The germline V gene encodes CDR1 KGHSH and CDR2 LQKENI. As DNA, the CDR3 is TGTGCCAGCTCACCAAGTCCTAGCGGGGGGCCATCATACAATGAGCAGTTCTTC. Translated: CASSPSPSGGPSYNEQFF.